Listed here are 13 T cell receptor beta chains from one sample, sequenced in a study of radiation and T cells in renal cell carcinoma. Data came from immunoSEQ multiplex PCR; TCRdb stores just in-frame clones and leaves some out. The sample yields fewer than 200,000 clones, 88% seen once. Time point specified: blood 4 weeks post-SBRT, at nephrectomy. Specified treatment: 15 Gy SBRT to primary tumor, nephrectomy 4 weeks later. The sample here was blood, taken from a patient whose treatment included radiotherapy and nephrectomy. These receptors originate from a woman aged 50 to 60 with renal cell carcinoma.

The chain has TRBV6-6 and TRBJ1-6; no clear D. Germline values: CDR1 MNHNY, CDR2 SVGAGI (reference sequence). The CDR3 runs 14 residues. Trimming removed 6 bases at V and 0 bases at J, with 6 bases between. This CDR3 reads CASSQGSYNSPLHF. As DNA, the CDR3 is TGTGCCAGCAGCCAAGGCTCCTATAATTCACCCCTCCACTTT.

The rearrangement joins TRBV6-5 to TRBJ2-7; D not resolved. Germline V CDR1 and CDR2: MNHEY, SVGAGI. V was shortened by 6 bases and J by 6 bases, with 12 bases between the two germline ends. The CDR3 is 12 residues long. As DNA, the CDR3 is TGTGCCAGCAGGAAGGAACGGAGCGAGCAGTACTTC. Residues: CASRKERSEQYF.

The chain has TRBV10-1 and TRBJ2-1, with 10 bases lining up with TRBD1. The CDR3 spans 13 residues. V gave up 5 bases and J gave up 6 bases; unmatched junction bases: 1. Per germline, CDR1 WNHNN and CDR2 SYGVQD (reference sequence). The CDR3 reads CASSWDRGNEQFF. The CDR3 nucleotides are TGCGCCAGCAGTTGGGACAGGGGCAATGAGCAGTTCTTC.

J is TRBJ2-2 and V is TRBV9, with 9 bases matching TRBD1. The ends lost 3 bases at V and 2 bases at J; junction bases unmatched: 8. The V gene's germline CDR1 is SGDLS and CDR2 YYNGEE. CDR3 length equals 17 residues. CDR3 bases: TGTGCCAGCAGCGCCCCACAGGGGGCTATTAACACCGGGGAGCTGTTTTTT. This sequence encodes CASSAPQGAINTGELFF.

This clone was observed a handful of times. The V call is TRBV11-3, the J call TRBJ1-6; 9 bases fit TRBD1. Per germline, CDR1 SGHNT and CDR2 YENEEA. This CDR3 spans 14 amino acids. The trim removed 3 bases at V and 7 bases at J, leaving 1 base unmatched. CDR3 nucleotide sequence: TGTGCCAGCAGCTTCGGGACAGGGAATTCACCCCTCCACTTT. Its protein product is CASSFGTGNSPLHF.

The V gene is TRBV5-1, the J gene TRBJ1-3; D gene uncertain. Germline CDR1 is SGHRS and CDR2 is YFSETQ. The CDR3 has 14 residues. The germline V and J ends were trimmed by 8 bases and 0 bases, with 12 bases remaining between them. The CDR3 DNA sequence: TGCGCCAGTAGAGAGCAGAGCTCTGGAAACACCATATATTTT. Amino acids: CASREQSSGNTIYF.

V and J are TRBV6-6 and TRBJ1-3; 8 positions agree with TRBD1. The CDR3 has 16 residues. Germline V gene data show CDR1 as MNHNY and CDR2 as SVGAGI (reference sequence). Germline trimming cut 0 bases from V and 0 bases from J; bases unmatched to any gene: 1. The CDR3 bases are TGTGCCAGCAGTTACTCTGGACAGGGCTCTGGAAACACCATATATTTT. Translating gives CASSYSGQGSGNTIYF.

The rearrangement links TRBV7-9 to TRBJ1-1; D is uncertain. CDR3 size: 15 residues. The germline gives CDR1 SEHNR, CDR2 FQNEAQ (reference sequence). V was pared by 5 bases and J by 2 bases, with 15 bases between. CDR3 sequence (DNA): TGTGCCAGCAGCGGAGGAAGGCCCGAAAACACTGAAGCTTTCTTT. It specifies CASSGGRPENTEAFF.

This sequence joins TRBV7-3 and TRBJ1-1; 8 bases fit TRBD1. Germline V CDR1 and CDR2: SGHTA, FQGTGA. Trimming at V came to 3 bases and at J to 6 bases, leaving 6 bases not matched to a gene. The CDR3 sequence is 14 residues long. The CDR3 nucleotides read TGTGCCAGCAGCTTGACAGGGGTGAGGCCTGAAGCTTTCTTT. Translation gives CASSLTGVRPEAFF.

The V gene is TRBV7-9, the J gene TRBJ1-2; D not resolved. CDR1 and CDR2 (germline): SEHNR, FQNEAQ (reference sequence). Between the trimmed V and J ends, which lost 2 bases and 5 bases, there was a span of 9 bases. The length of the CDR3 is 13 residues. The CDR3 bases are TGTGCCAGCAGCTTAACGGACTCGTATGGCTACACCTTC. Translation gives CASSLTDSYGYTF.

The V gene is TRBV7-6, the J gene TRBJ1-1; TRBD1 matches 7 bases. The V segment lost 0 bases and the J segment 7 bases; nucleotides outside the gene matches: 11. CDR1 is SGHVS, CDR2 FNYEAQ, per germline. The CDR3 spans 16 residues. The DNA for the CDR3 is TGTGCCAGCAGCTTAGCGCGGGGAGGGGGCAACGTTGAAGCTTTCTTT. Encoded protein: CASSLARGGGNVEAFF.

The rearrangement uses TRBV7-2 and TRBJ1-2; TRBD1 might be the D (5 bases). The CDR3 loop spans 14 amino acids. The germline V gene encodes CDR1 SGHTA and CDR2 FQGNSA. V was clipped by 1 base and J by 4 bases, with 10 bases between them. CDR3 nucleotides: TGTGCCAGCAGCTTAGAGGCAGGGACCTATGGCTACACCTTC. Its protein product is CASSLEAGTYGYTF.

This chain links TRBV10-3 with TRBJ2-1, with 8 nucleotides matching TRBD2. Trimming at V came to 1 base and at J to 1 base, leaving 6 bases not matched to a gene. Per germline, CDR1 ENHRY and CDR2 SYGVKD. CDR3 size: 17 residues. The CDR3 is CAISEYGAGGSYNEQFF. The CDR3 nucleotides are TGTGCCATCAGTGAGTATGGCGCGGGGGGATCCTACAATGAGCAGTTCTTC.